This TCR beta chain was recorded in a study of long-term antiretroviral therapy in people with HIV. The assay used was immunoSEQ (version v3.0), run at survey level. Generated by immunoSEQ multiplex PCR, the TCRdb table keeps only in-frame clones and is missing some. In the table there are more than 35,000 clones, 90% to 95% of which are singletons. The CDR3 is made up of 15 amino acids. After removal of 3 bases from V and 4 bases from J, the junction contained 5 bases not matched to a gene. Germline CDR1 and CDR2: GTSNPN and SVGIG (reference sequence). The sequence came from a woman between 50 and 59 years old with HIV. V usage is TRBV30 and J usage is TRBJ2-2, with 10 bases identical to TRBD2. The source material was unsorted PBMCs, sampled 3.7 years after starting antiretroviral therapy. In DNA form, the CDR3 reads TGTGCCTGGAGGGAGCGGGGGGGTTTCACCGGGGAGCTGTTTTTT. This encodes CAWRERGGFTGELFF.